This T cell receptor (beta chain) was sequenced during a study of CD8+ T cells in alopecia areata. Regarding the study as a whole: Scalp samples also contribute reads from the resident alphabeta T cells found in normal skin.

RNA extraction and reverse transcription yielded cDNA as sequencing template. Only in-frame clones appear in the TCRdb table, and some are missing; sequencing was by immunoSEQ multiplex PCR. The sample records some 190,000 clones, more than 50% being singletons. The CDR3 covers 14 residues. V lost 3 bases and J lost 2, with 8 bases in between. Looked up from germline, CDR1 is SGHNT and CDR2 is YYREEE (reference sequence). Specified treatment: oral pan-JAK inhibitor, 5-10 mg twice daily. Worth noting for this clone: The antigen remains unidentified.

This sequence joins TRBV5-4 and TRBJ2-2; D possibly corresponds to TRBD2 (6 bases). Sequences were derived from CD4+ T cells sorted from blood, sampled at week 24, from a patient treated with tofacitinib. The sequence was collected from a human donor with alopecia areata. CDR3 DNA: TGTGCCAGCAGCTGGACTACTAACACCGGGGAGCTGTTTTTT. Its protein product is CASSWTTNTGELFF.